Listed here is a single T cell receptor beta chain. Its antigen is unknown. No much larger clonotype is one base removed from it; base qualities were not supplied. Healthy HIV-negative adults with no recently reported acute infections or vaccinations were included as donors. Every donor was a Caucasian adult living in Nashville, Tennessee, USA. Magnetic negative selection was used to enrich CD4+ T cells, after which naive cells were positively selected on CD45RA and the negative fraction became the memory subset. Blood was collected by leukapheresis, and PBMCs were isolated by Ficoll-Histopaque density gradient centrifugation and then cryopreserved in liquid nitrogen vapor phase. Analytical flow cytometry was used to check the purity and quantity of each magnetically sorted T cell population. Genomic DNA was isolated from every sorted fraction and measured by UV absorbance on a Nanodrop 2000c. This sample is drawn from a study of shared clonotypes between healthy human individuals (TCRdb year 2020). Looking at the study overall: The cohort included a few men and a couple of women between 18 and 49 years of age. Leukapheresis yielded between about 0.9 and 9 billion PBMCs per donor. Different laboratories and diverse techniques were used to prepare libraries and sequence TCR repertoires, to increase sequencing depth and limit assay-specific biases. The study deeply sequenced blood TCR repertoires of five healthy adults to estimate repertoire size and the extent of clonotype sharing between individuals. For each donor, three plates each were used for CD4 naive and CD4 memory, two plates were used for CD8 naive, and one plate was used for CD8 memory. Overall study results and their limits: Because the study included only a small number of donors, the genetic and exposure-history diversity represented was limited. Estimated clonotype richness was generally larger for naive than for memory subsets. Higher generation probabilities were observed for clonotypes shared by all four sorted-subset donors than for non-shared clonotypes. Pairwise subsampling indicated that sequencing depth was expected to affect the degree of clonotype sharing among donors. Incomplete sequencing was indicated by rarefaction of sorted-subset datasets, despite the large sequencing depth. Sampling was restricted to blood, and TCR repertoires in tissues likely differ from the TCR repertoires found in blood. Sharing across a few donors was observed for around 5% of naive CD4, over 3% of naive CD8, 2.3% of memory CD4, and 0.4% of memory CD8 clonotypes.

V and J are truncated by 5 bases and 14 bases respectively, leaving an intervening sequence of 16 bases. The germline V gene (reference sequence) provides CDR1 LNHDA and CDR2 SQIVND. From its cysteine to its phenylalanine, the CDR3 spans 13 amino acids. The DNA shown is the 39-base CDR3, in frame from base 1. TCR CDR3 regions were amplified from genomic DNA by multiplex PCR using the deep immunoSEQ assay. For each cell subset, the extracted genomic DNA was distributed evenly across all wells of several immunoSEQ 96-well plates, and each plate served as one replicate. For sorted subsets, 200 to 250 ng of genomic DNA, equivalent to around 31,000 T cell genomes, went into each replicate PCR. Purified libraries were measured with a Qubit 3.0 fluorometer, size-checked on a Bioanalyzer 2100, and measured again with the KAPA Library Quantification kit. Each immunoSEQ 96-well plate was sequenced on its own single-read 150-cycle Illumina NextSeq 550 flow cell. Per the source publication's procedure: Because the immunoSEQ output held only junctional sequences and lacked quality scores, the filtering could not match the filtering applied to full-length reads. To assign V/J genes and CDR3, sequences were annotated using PyIR, a Python wrapper for IgBLAST v1.9, with IMGT germline references. Reads were removed for weak V/J assignments (E-value above 1e-6), missing CDR3, stop codons, out-of-frame junctions, or ambiguous translated residues. V3J clonotypes were defined as sequences sharing the same inferred V gene, J gene, and CDR3 amino acid sequence. Percentage overlap between repertoires was calculated by dividing the number of shared unique clonotypes by the size of the smaller repertoire. Richness of each repertoire was evaluated using RTK rarefaction, the Chao1 estimator, and Recon v2.1 estimates of unobserved clonotypes. For all TCRbeta clonotypes obtained by the gDNA method from a few donors, generation probabilities were computed with OLGA. Here the immuneACCESS table is served through TCRdb, limited to in-frame sequences with V and J called. Missing clones are a known gap in these copies; in checked studies unresolved V genes cover under half, and the rest lacks a known reason. V, J and clone size are taken as reported in that table, and D and trimming were inferred from the DNA itself. This sample is represented by some 2 million clones; 85% to 95% of them were singletons. Of the sample, more than 0.1% falls within the top ten clones.

The V gene is TRBV19 and the J gene is TRBJ1-6; the D segment cannot be called with confidence. The receptor comes from a man between 18 and 29 years old in good health. The sequenced sample consisted of naive CD4+ T cells sorted from blood. According to the study, the label for this sample's cell subset or site signals: CD45RA+ positively selected. Read as DNA, the sequence is TGTGCCAGTAGTGACGTCTGGGCGGGTACCCTCCACTTT. Its protein is CASSDVWAGTLHF.